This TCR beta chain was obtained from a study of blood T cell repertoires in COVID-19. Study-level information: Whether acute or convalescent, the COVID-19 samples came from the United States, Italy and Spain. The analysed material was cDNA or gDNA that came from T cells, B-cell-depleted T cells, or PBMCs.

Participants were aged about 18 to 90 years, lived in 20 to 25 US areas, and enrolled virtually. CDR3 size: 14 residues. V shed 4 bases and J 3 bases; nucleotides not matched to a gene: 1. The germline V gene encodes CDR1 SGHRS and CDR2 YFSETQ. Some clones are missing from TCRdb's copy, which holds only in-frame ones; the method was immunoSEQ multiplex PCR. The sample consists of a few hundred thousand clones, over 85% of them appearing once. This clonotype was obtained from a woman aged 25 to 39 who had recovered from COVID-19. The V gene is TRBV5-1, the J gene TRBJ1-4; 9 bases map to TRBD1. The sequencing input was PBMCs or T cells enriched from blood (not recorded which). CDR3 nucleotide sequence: TGCGCCAGCAGCCGGACAGGGGCTAATGAAAAACTGTTTTTT. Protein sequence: CASSRTGANEKLFF.